A few counts support the clone carrying this T cell receptor (beta chain). Libraries were prepared by immunoSEQ multiplex PCR; TCRdb keeps only in-frame clonotypes and omits some of them. The sample lists around 250,000 clones, roughly 83% occurring once. The data originate from a study of blood T cell repertoires in COVID-19. V was shortened by 2 bases and J by 1 base, with 5 bases between the two germline ends. This CDR3 spans 13 amino acids. The age range of participants was about 18 to 90 years, with residence in about two dozen US areas. Donors were grouped by their self-reported clinical history. For recovered donors of Cohort 3, there were two negative PCRs, clearance, or symptom resolution.

Sequencing was done on a sample of PBMCs or T cells enriched from blood (not recorded which). The rearrangement links TRBV12-3 or TRBV12-4 to TRBJ1-1; unclear D gene. The sequence came from a woman between 45 and 65 years old who had recovered from COVID-19. The CDR3 sequence: CASSLMRNTEAFF. The CDR3 DNA is TGTGCCAGCAGTTTAATGCGGAACACTGAAGCTTTCTTT.